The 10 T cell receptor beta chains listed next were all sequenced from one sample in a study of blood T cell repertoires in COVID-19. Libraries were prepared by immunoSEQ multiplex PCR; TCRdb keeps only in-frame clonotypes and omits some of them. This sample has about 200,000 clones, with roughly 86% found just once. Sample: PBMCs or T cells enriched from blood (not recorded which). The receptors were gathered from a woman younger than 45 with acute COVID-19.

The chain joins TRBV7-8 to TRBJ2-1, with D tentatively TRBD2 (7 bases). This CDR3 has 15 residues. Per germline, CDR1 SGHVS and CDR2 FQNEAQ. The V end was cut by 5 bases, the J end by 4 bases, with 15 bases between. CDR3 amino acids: CASSPRGARYNEQFF. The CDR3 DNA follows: TGTGCCAGCAGCCCCCGGGGGGCCCGGTACAATGAGCAGTTCTTC.

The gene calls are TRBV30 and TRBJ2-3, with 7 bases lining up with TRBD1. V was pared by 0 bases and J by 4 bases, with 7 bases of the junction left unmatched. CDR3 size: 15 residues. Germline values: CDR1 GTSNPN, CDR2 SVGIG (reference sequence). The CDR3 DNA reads TGTGCCTGGAGTGTAATTATCGGGACAGCAGATACGCAGTATTTT. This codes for CAWSVIIGTADTQYF. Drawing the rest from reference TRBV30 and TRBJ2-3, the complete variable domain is SQTIHQWPATLVQPVGSPLSLECTVEGTSNPNLYWYRQAAGRGLQLLFYSVGIGQISSEVPQNLSASRPQDRQFILSSKKLLLSDSGFYLCAWSVIIGTADTQYFGPGTRLTVL.

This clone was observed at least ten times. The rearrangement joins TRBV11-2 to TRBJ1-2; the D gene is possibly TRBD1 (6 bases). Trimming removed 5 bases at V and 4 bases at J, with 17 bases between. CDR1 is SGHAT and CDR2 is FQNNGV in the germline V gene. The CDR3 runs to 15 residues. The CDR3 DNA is TGTGCCAGCAGCACCCACAGGGATCCCTCCTATGGCTACACCTTC. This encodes CASSTHRDPSYGYTF.

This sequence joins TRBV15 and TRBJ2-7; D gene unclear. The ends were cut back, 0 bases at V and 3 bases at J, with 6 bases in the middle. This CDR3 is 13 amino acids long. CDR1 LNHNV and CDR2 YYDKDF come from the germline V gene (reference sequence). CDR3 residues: CATSRDRSYEQYF. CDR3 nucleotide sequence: TGTGCCACCAGCAGAGACAGAAGCTACGAGCAGTACTTC.

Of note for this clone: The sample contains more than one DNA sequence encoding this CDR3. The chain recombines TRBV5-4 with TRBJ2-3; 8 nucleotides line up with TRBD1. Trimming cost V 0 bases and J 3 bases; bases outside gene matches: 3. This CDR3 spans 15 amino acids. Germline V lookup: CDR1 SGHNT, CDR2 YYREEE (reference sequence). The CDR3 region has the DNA TGTGCCAGCAGCTTGGACAGGGGGAGGACAGATACGCAGTATTTT. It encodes CASSLDRGRTDTQYF.

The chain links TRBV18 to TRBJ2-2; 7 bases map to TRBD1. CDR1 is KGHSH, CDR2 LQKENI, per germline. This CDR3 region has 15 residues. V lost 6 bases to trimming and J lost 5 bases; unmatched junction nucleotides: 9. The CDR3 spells CASSPGTDFTGELFF. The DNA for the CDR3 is TGTGCCAGCTCGCCCGGGACAGACTTTACCGGGGAGCTGTTTTTT.

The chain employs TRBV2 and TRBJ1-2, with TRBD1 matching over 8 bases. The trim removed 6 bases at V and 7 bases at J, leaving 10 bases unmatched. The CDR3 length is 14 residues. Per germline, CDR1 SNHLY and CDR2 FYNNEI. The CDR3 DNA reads TGTGCCAGCAGGACAGACAGGGGCCTGACTGGCTACACCTTC. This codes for CASRTDRGLTGYTF.

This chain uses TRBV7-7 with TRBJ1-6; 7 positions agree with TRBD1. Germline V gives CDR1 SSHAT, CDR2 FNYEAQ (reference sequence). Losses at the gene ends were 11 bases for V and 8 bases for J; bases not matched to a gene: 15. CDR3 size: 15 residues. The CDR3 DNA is TGTGCCGGCCCCGGTGGCAGGGGGAATTATTCACCCCTCCACTTT. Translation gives CAGPGGRGNYSPLHF.

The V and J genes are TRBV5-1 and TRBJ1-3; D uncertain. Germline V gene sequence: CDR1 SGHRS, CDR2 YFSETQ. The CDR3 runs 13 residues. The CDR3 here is CASPGTSGNTIYF. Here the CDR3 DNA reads TGCGCGAGCCCAGGTACATCTGGAAACACCATATATTTT. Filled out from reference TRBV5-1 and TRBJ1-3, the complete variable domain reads KAGVTQTPRYLIKTRGQQVTLSCSPISGHRSVSWYQQTPGQGLQFLFEYFSETQRNKGNFPGRFSGRQFSNSRSEMNVSTLELGDSALYLCASPGTSGNTIYFGEGSWLTVV.

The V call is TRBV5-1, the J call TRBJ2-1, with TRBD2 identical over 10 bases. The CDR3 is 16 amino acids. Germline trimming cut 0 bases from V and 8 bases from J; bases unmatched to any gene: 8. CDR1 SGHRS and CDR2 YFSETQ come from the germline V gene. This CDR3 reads CASSLALSGGRDEQFF. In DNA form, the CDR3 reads TGCGCCAGCAGCTTGGCCCTTAGCGGGGGGAGGGATGAGCAGTTCTTC.